The subject of this entry is one TCR beta chain. V gave up 0 bases and J gave up 8 bases; unmatched junction bases: 8. The germline gives CDR1 WNHNN, CDR2 SYGVQD (reference sequence). CDR3 length equals 15 residues. Some clones are missing from TCRdb's copy, which holds only in-frame ones; the method was immunoSEQ multiplex PCR. The table records approximately 16,000 clones, 80% to 90% of them present only once. The data originate from a study of blood T cell repertoires in COVID-19. Study-wide context: From the United States, Italy and Spain came samples of acute and convalescent COVID-19.

The sequenced sample consisted of peripheral blood. The J gene is TRBJ2-3, the V gene TRBV10-1; 7 positions match TRBD2. The receptor was derived from a man older than 75 with acute or convalescent COVID-19. CDR3 in DNA: TGCGCCAGCAGTGAGTCGTTTGGGACGGGAGGTACGCAGTATTTT. Amino acid sequence: CASSESFGTGGTQYF.